Listed here is a single T cell receptor beta chain. The data stem from a study of memory CD4+ T cells and cytomegalovirus serostatus. Single viable CD3+CD4+CD8-CD45RO+ cells were sorted as the memory CD4+ T cells. Per the germline V gene, CDR1 is MNHEY and CDR2 is SMNVEV (reference sequence). CDR3 length: 18 amino acids. Trimming stripped 10 bases from V and 2 bases from J, with 26 bases between. Data came from immunoSEQ multiplex PCR; TCRdb stores just in-frame clones and leaves some out. The profile covers some 60,000 clones, with about 81% appearing a single time and roughly 1% taken by the ten largest.

Specimen: memory CD4+ T cells from blood. This TCR derives from an adult in good health and CMV-seronegative. V usage is TRBV27 and J usage is TRBJ1-4, with a possible D match to TRBD1 (6 bases). This CDR3 reads CATRNPGDIRSTNEKLFF. DNA of the CDR3: TGTGCCACCCGAAATCCGGGGGACATCCGGTCCACTAATGAAAAACTGTTTTTT. The whole variable domain, remainder taken from reference TRBV27 and TRBJ1-4, is EAQVTQNPRYLITVTGKKLTVTCSQNMNHEYMSWYRQDPGLGLRQIYYSMNVEVTDKGDVPEGYKVSRKEKRNFPLILESPSPNQTSLYFCATRNPGDIRSTNEKLFFGSGTQLSVL.